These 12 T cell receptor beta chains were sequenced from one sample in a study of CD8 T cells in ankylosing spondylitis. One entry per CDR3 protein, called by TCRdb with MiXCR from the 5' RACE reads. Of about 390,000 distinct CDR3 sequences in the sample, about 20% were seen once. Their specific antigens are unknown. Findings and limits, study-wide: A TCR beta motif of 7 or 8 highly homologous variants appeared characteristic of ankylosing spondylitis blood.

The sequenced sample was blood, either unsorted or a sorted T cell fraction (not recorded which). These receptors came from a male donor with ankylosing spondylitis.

The CDR3 region has the DNA TGTGCCAGCAGTCATTCTTTCAGGGGTGGAAACACCATATATTTT. Encoded protein: CASSHSFRGGNTIYF. The V call is TRBV28, the J call TRBJ1-3, with a tentative D call TRBD1 (6 bases). The V end was cut by 5 bases, the J end by 3 bases, with 14 bases between. Looked up from germline, CDR1 is MDHEN and CDR2 is SYDVKM. This CDR3 is 15 amino acids long. The entire variable domain, with the rest obtained from reference TRBV28 and TRBJ1-3, is as follows: DVKVTQSSRYLVKRTGEKVFLECVQDMDHENMFWYRQDPGLGLRLIYFSYDVKMKEKGDIPEGYSVSREKKERFSLILESASTNQTSMYLCASSHSFRGGNTIYFGEGSWLTVV.

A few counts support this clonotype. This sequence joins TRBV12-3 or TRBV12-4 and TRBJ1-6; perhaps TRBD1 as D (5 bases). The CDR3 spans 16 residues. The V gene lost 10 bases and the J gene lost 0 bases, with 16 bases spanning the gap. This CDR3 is CATDGGISSYNSPLHF. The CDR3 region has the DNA TGTGCCACAGACGGGGGGATTAGCTCCTATAATTCACCCCTCCACTTT.

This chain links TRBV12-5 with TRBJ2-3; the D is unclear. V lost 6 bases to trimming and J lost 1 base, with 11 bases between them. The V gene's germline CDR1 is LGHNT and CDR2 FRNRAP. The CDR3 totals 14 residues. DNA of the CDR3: TGTGCTAGTGGCCAATCATCCGGCACAGATACGCAGTATTTT. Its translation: CASGQSSGTDTQYF. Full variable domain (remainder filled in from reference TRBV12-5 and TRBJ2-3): DARVTQTPRHKVTEMGQEVTMRCQPILGHNTVFWYRQTMMQGLELLAYFRNRAPLDDSGMPKDRFSAEMPDATLATLKIQPSEPRDSAVYFCASGQSSGTDTQYFGPGTRLTVL.

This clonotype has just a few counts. In nucleotides, the CDR3 is TGCGCCAGCAAACTAGCGGCGACCGGGGAGCTGTTTTTT. It is translated as CASKLAATGELFF. The V call is TRBV5-1, the J call TRBJ2-2, with TRBD2 identical over 8 bases. The CDR3 is 13 residues long. Germline V gene data show CDR1 as SGHRS and CDR2 as YFSETQ. The V and J ends lost 6 bases and 5 bases, in that order; junction bases with no gene match: 3.

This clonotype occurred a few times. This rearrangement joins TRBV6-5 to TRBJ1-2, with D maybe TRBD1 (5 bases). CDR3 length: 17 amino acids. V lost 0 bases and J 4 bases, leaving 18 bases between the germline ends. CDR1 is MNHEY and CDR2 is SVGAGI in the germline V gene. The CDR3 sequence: CASSYSGTSTGGYGYTF. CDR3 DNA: TGTGCCAGCAGTTACTCCGGGACTTCAACTGGGGGCTATGGCTACACCTTC.

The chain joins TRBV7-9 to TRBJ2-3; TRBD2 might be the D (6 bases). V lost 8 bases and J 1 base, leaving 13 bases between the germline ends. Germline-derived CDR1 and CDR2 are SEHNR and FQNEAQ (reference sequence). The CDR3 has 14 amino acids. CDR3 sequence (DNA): TGTGCCAGCTCCAAGAGGGAGGGCACAGATACGCAGTATTTT. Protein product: CASSKREGTDTQYF. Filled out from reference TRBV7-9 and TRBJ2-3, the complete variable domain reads DTGVSQNPRHKITKRGQNVTFRCDPISEHNRLYWYRQTLGQGPEFLTYFQNEAQLEKSRLLSDRFSAERPKGSFSTLEIQRTEQGDSAMYLCASSKREGTDTQYFGPGTRLTVL.

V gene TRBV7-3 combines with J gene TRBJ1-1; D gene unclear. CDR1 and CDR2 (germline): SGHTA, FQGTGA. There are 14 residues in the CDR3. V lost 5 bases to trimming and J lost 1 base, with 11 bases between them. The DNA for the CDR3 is TGTGCCAGCAGCCCCCAGCCGGGGAACACTGAAGCTTTCTTT. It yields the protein CASSPQPGNTEAFF.

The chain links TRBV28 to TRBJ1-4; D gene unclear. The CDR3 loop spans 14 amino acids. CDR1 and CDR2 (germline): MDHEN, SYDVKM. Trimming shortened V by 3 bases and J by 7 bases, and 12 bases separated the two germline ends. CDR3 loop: CASSFGGYGEKLFF. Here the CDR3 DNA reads TGTGCCAGCAGTTTTGGAGGGTACGGTGAAAAACTGTTTTTT.

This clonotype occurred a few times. The CDR3 DNA is TGTGCCTGGAGTCCGGGAGACCCCTACAATGAGCAGTTCTTC. Protein product: CAWSPGDPYNEQFF. The chain uses TRBV30 and TRBJ2-1, with a tentative D call TRBD2 (6 bases). V was pared by 2 bases and J by 2 bases, with 10 bases between. The CDR3 covers 14 residues. Per germline, CDR1 GTSNPN and CDR2 SVGIG (reference sequence).

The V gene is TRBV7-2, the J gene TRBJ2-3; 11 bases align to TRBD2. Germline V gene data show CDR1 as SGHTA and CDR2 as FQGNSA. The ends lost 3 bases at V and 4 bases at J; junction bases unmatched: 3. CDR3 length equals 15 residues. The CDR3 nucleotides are TGTGCCAGCAGCTTTAGCGGGAGGGCTGCAGATACGCAGTATTTT. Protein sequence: CASSFSGRAADTQYF.

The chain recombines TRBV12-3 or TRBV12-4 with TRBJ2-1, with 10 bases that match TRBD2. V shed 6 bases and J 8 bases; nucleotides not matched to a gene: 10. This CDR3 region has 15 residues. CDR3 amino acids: CASSLTSGNVYEQFF. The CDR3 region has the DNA TGTGCCAGCAGCCTCACTAGCGGGAATGTCTATGAGCAGTTCTTC.

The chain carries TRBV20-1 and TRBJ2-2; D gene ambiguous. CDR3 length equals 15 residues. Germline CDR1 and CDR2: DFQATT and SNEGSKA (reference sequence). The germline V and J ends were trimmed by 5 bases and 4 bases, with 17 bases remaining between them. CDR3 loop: CSALAVTGGTGELFF. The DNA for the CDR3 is TGCAGTGCTCTCGCCGTCACGGGCGGCACCGGGGAGCTGTTTTTT.